This T cell receptor (beta chain) was sequenced for a study of early T cells in non-severe SARS-CoV-2 infection. At the level of the study: Sequenced bulk RNA came from whole blood that was unsorted, and chains were unpaired.

Individual cDNA molecules carried attached unique molecular identifiers. TCRdb itself ran the 5' RACE reads through MiXCR, one entry per CDR3 protein. Of about 98,000 distinct CDR3 sequences in the sample, roughly 11% were seen once. About this clonotype: Its specificity is not known. At one end, the junction sequence differs from germline, possibly due to a read error.

General observations from the study: VDJdb matching favored anti-spike CD8 responses, missing private and CD4 specificities.

CDR3 length: 11 residues. CDR1 is SGHVS, CDR2 FQNEAQ, per germline. The chain carries TRBV7-8 and TRBJ2-7; D is possibly TRBD2 (5 bases). This TCR derives from an adult who was a healthcare worker with PCR-confirmed SARS-CoV-2 infection or an uninfected control (not recorded which). The source material was whole blood. The CDR3, as DNA: TGTGCCAGCAGCTTACCTTCACTAGTTGTGTTC. Translation: CASSLPSLVVF.